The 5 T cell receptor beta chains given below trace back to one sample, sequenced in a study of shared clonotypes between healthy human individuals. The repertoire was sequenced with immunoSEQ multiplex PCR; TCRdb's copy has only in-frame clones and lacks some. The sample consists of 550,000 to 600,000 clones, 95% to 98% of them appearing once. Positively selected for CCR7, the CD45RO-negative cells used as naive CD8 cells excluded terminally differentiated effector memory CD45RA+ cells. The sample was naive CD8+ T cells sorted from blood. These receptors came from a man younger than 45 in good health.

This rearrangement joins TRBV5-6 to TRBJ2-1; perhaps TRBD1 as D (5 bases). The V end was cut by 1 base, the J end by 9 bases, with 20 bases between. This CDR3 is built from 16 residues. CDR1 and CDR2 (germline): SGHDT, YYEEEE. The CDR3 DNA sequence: TGTGCCAGCAGCTTGAGACAGACCGCGCCCTCAGGTGAGCAGTTCTTC. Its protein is CASSLRQTAPSGEQFF. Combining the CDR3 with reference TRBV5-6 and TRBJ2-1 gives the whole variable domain DAGVTQSPTHLIKTRGQQVTLRCSPKSGHDTVSWYQQALGQGPQFIFQYYEEEERQRGNFPDRFSGHQFPNYSSELNVNALLLGDSALYLCASSLRQTAPSGEQFFGPGTRLTVL.

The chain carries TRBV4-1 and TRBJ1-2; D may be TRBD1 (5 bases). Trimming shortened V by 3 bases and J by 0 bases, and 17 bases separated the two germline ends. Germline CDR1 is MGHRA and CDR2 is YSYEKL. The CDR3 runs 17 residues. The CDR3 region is CASSHLLEGSSNYGYTF. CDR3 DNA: TGCGCCAGCAGCCACCTCCTCGAGGGGTCCTCTAACTATGGCTACACCTTC.

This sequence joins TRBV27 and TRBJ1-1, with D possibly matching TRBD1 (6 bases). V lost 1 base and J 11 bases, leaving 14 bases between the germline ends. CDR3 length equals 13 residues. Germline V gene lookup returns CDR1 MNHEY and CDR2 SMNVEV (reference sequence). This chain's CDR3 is CASSLFGGTWAFF. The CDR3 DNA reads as TGTGCCAGCAGTTTATTTGGGGGGACATGGGCTTTCTTT.

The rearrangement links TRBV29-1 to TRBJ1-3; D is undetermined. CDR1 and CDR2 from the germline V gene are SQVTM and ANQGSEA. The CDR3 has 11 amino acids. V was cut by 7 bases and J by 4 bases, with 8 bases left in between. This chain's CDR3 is CSGIQGNTIYF. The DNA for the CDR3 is TGCAGCGGGATTCAGGGAAACACCATATATTTT.

DNA for the CDR3: TGTGCCAGCAGCGGAGGGCGGGGGAGCTCCTACAATGAGCAGTTCTTC. Protein sequence: CASSGGRGSSYNEQFF. The chain carries TRBV7-9 and TRBJ2-1, with TRBD2 matching over 7 bases. The CDR3 covers 16 residues. V shed 5 bases, J shed 0 bases, and the junction held 7 bases outside the gene matches. Germline CDR1 and CDR2: SEHNR and FQNEAQ (reference sequence).